The 29 T cell receptor beta chains below all came from one sample that was sequenced in a study of blood T cell repertoires in COVID-19. The method was immunoSEQ multiplex PCR; TCRdb's version includes in-frame clones alone and lacks a portion of them. The sample holds about 62,000 clones; approximately 92% are singletons and the top ten take 15% to 20%. Sequenced material: peripheral blood. Source of these receptors: a woman aged 60-70 years with COVID-19, enrolled during active disease.

The chain employs TRBV12-3 or TRBV12-4 and TRBJ2-5; D is unclear. CDR3 length: 11 residues. V was pared by 7 bases and J by 5 bases, with 8 bases between. The CDR3 nucleotides are TGTGCCAGCACAGGTGGGGAGACCCAGTACTTC. Its protein product is CASTGGETQYF.

The chain joins TRBV28 to TRBJ2-5; 10 bases fit TRBD1. The germline CDR1 and CDR2 sequences are MDHEN and SYDVKM. The junction had 12 bases not matched to a gene; V was cut back by 10 bases and J by 4 bases. CDR3 length equals 15 residues. In DNA form, the CDR3 reads TGTGCCACCTTGCTGGACAGGGGGTTAAGAGAGACCCAGTACTTC. It encodes CATLLDRGLRETQYF.

The rearrangement uses TRBV3-1 (or the pseudogene TRBV3-2) and TRBJ2-3, with TRBD2 identical over 13 bases. Germline values: CDR1 LGHDT, CDR2 YNNKEL (reference sequence). This CDR3 is built from 17 residues. Germline trimming cut 4 bases from V and 4 bases from J; bases unmatched to any gene: 8. CDR3 in DNA: TGTGCCAGCAGCCGACAACTAGCGGGAGGGGTCGCAGATACGCAGTATTTT. Its translation is CASSRQLAGGVADTQYF.

This clone is a singleton in its sample. The rearrangement joins TRBV10-3 to TRBJ1-4, with TRBD1 matching 7 bases. V dropped 11 bases and J dropped 6; count of bases not matched to a gene: 9. This CDR3 is 13 amino acids long. Germline V gene data show CDR1 as ENHRY and CDR2 as SYGVKD. The CDR3 here is CASRDSRDEKLFF. The CDR3 coding sequence is TGTGCCTCCCGGGACAGTCGGGATGAAAAACTGTTTTTT.

This clone appeared a single time. The J gene is TRBJ1-2, the V gene TRBV7-9; tentative D call: TRBD1 (6 bases). The germline gives CDR1 SEHNR, CDR2 FQNEAQ (reference sequence). There are 14 residues in the CDR3. The V gene lost 5 bases and the J gene lost 5 bases, with 15 bases spanning the gap. The CDR3 here is CASSLPSGTYGYTF. In nucleotides, the CDR3 is TGTGCCAGCAGCCTACCTTCCGGGACATATGGCTACACCTTC.

The chain employs TRBV13 and TRBJ2-5; possibly TRBD1 for D (6 bases). Germline CDR1 reads PRHDT; CDR2 reads FYEKMQ (reference sequence). The V gene lost 7 bases and the J gene lost 5 bases, with 17 bases spanning the gap. This CDR3 contains 14 residues. The CDR3 DNA follows: TGTGCCAGCACCCAACGGTACAGGGAGGAGACCCAGTACTTC. This codes for CASTQRYREETQYF. Using reference TRBV13 and TRBJ2-5 for the parts outside the CDR3, the full variable domain is AAGVIQSPRHLIKEKRETATLKCYPIPRHDTVYWYQQGPGQDPQFLISFYEKMQSDKGSIPDRFSAQQFSDYHSELNMSSLELGDSALYFCASTQRYREETQYFGPGTRLLVL.

On this clone itself: A read error may produce the germline difference seen at one junction end. This sequence joins TRBV3-1 (or the pseudogene TRBV3-2) and TRBJ1-3, with a weak D call TRBD1 (6 bases). The CDR3 sequence is 14 residues long. Germline values: CDR1 LGHDT, CDR2 YNNKEL (reference sequence). CDR3 amino acids: CASRGQPSGNAIYF. In DNA, the CDR3 is TGTGCCAGCAGGGGACAACCCTCTGGAAACGCCATATATTTT.

This chain links TRBV21-1 with TRBJ1-3. TRBV21-1 is shown as a pseudogene. This CDR3 has 13 residues. CDR3 DNA sequence: TGTGCCAGCGAACCGGGTGACGGAAACACCATATATTTT. Translation gives CASEPGDGNTIYF.

V and J are TRBV13 and TRBJ1-4; tentative D call: TRBD1 (5 bases). Trimming pared 4 bases from V and 5 bases from J, leaving 11 bases between. The CDR3 length is 14 residues. Germline CDR1 reads PRHDT; CDR2 reads FYEKMQ (reference sequence). CDR3 region: CASSSLGGNEKLFF. The CDR3, as DNA: TGTGCCAGCAGCTCTCTCGGGGGAAATGAAAAACTGTTTTTT. The variable domain in full, with the rest retrieved from reference TRBV13 and TRBJ1-4, is AAGVIQSPRHLIKEKRETATLKCYPIPRHDTVYWYQQGPGQDPQFLISFYEKMQSDKGSIPDRFSAQQFSDYHSELNMSSLELGDSALYFCASSSLGGNEKLFFGSGTQLSVL.

The CDR3 region is CASSRDTTYEQYF. CDR3 sequence (DNA): TGTGCCAGTAGCCGGGACACTACCTACGAGCAGTACTTC. The V gene is TRBV19, the J gene TRBJ2-7; a weak D match, TRBD1 (6 bases). V lost 6 bases and J lost 2, with 11 bases in between. Germline V gives CDR1 LNHDA, CDR2 SQIVND (reference sequence). The CDR3 consists of 13 residues.

The rearrangement uses TRBV6-1 and TRBJ2-7; 9 bases agree with TRBD2. The CDR3 totals 16 residues. With 4 bases clipped from V and 0 bases from J, the junction kept 7 bases outside the gene matches. Germline assignment: CDR1 MNHNS and CDR2 SASEGT. CDR3 bases: TGTGCCAGCAGTGCCCTGACTAGCGGCCGCTCCTACGAGCAGTACTTC. Its translation: CASSALTSGRSYEQYF.

This clone was observed once. The V and J genes are TRBV7-9 and TRBJ2-5; TRBD1 agrees at 8 bases. This CDR3 spans 15 amino acids. V shed 2 bases and J 3 bases; nucleotides not matched to a gene: 5. Germline CDR1 reads SEHNR; CDR2 reads FQNEAQ (reference sequence). The CDR3 sequence is CASSLTLDREETQYF. CDR3 coding DNA: TGTGCCAGCAGCTTAACTTTGGACAGGGAAGAGACCCAGTACTTC.

The sample holds one count of this clone. This chain joins TRBV3-1 (or the pseudogene TRBV3-2) and TRBJ2-2, with 9 bases aligning to TRBD2. J gave up 4 bases and V 4 bases, and 4 bases lay outside the gene matches. Germline CDR1 reads LGHDT; CDR2 reads YNNKEL (reference sequence). This CDR3 contains 15 residues. CDR3 sequence (DNA): TGTGCCAGCAGCCTGGGGACTAGCTTCACCGGGGAGCTGTTTTTT. It is translated as CASSLGTSFTGELFF.

The V and J genes are TRBV6-2 or TRBV6-3 and TRBJ2-4; D gene uncertain. The V gene lost 0 bases and the J gene lost 3 bases, with 18 bases spanning the gap. Germline CDR1 is MNHEY and CDR2 is SVGEGT. CDR3 length equals 18 residues. The CDR3 protein is CASSYSLFSGVDKNIQYF. Written as DNA, the CDR3 is TGTGCCAGCAGTTACTCCCTTTTCAGTGGAGTGGACAAAAACATTCAGTACTTC.

The J gene is TRBJ1-1, the V gene TRBV5-1; a weak D match, TRBD1 (6 bases). Germline CDR1 and CDR2: SGHRS and YFSETQ. V lost 9 bases to trimming and J lost 4 bases, with 22 bases between them. This CDR3 region has 15 residues. The CDR3 bases are TGCGCCACCAAGGCGGGGGCAGAACATTTCACTGAAGCTTTCTTT. Its protein is CATKAGAEHFTEAFF.

A remark on this clone: The junction shows a germline mismatch at one end, possibly a read error. The gene calls are TRBV3-1 (or the pseudogene TRBV3-2) and TRBJ2-1; unclear D gene. The CDR3 loop spans 13 amino acids. Germline CDR1 reads LGHDT; CDR2 reads YNNKEL (reference sequence). CDR3 sequence: CASSHSSFNEQFF. The CDR3, as DNA: TGTGCCAGCAGCCATTCCTCCTTCAATGAGCAGTTCTTC.

This clone was observed once. The genes are TRBV6-5 and TRBJ2-1; TRBD2 agrees at 9 bases. The J segment lost 4 bases and the V segment lost 6 bases, leaving 4 bases of the junction unmatched. Germline loops: CDR1 MNHEY, CDR2 SVGAGI. The CDR3 has 14 residues. CDR3 protein: CASRRAGGYNEQFF. CDR3 DNA sequence: TGTGCCAGCAGAAGGGCGGGAGGGTACAATGAGCAGTTCTTC.

J is TRBJ1-3 and V is TRBV9; D is undetermined. CDR1 SGDLS and CDR2 YYNGEE come from the germline V gene. Trimming removed 0 bases at V and 3 bases at J, with 4 bases between. This CDR3 is 13 amino acids long. The CDR3 nucleotides are TGTGCCAGCAGCGTAGACTTTGGAAACACCATATATTTT. Translating it yields CASSVDFGNTIYF.

This clone has a handful of counts. The chain is built from TRBV19 and TRBJ1-1; TRBD1 might be the D (5 bases). With 9 bases removed from V and 1 base from J, the gap between germline ends came to 12 bases. This CDR3 region has 13 residues. Germline assignment: CDR1 LNHDA and CDR2 SQIVND (reference sequence). The CDR3 loop is CASSLGGNTEAFF. As DNA, the CDR3 is TGTGCCAGCTCCTTGGGGGGGAACACTGAAGCTTTCTTT. The full variable domain, completed using reference TRBV19 and TRBJ1-1, is DGGITQSPKYLFRKEGQNVTLSCEQNLNHDAMYWYRQDPGQGLRLIYYSQIVNDFQKGDIAEGYSVSREKKESFPLTVTSAQKNPTAFYLCASSLGGNTEAFFGQGTRLTVV.

This chain connects TRBV7-2 to TRBJ2-7, with a possible D match to TRBD2 (5 bases). V was shortened by 5 bases and J by 0 bases, with 8 bases between the two germline ends. Germline V CDR1 and CDR2: SGHTA, FQGNSA. This CDR3 is 13 amino acids long. The CDR3 DNA follows: TGTGCCAGCAGCGCGGGTTTCTCCTACGAGCAGTACTTC. It encodes CASSAGFSYEQYF. Filled out from reference TRBV7-2 and TRBJ2-7, the complete variable domain reads GAGVSQSPSNKVTEKGKDVELRCDPISGHTALYWYRQSLGQGLEFLIYFQGNSAPDKSGLPSDRFSAERTGGSVSTLTIQRTQQEDSAVYLCASSAGFSYEQYFGPGTRLTVT.

This clone was seen just once. The V and J genes are TRBV9 and TRBJ2-7, with D maybe TRBD1 (5 bases). The CDR3 consists of 14 residues. Trimming pared 2 bases from V and 3 bases from J, leaving 12 bases between. Germline V CDR1 and CDR2: SGDLS, YYNGEE. The DNA for the CDR3 is TGTGCCAGCAGCGTGGGGCAGAGCATCTACGAGCAGTACTTC. It encodes CASSVGQSIYEQYF.

The chain is built from TRBV18 and TRBJ2-1, with D possibly TRBD2 on 5 matching bases. The CDR3 is 16 residues long. V was shortened by 3 bases and J by 0 bases, with 12 bases between the two germline ends. Germline CDR1 is KGHSH and CDR2 is LQKENI. The DNA of the CDR3 is TGTGCCAGCTCACCCCAGCGGACCATCTCCTACAATGAGCAGTTCTTC. This gives the protein CASSPQRTISYNEQFF.

The V call is TRBV10-3, the J call TRBJ2-7; TRBD2 matches 10 bases. The germline V gene has CDR1 ENHRY and CDR2 SYGVKD. V gave up 6 bases and J gave up 4 bases; unmatched junction bases: 9. The CDR3 extends over 15 amino acids. The CDR3 protein is CAIREPGLANYEQYF. In DNA form, the CDR3 reads TGTGCCATCAGGGAACCGGGACTAGCGAATTACGAGCAGTACTTC.

The table lists this clone with a count of one. The V gene is TRBV7-6, the J gene TRBJ1-6; the D gene is possibly TRBD1 (5 bases). Trimming stripped 10 bases from V and 13 bases from J, with 11 bases between. The CDR3 sequence is 10 residues long. The germline CDR1 and CDR2 sequences are SGHVS and FNYEAQ. This CDR3 is CAIGGGPLHF. For the CDR3, the DNA is TGTGCCATCGGGGGGGGGCCCCTCCACTTT. The full variable domain, rest sourced from reference TRBV7-6 and TRBJ1-6, is GAGVSQSPRYKVTKRGQDVALRCDPISGHVSLYWYRQALGQGPEFLTYFNYEAQQDKSGLPNDRFSAERPEGSISTLTIQRTEQRDSAMYRCAIGGGPLHFGNGTRLTVT.

The rearrangement uses TRBV9 and TRBJ1-5, with D hard to call. Per germline, CDR1 SGDLS and CDR2 YYNGEE. Deletions cut 4 bases from V and 4 bases from J, with 15 bases between. This CDR3 has 15 residues. In DNA form, the CDR3 reads TGTGCCAGCAGCCCTTATACGGGGTTGAATCAGCCCCAGCATTTT. As protein: CASSPYTGLNQPQHF.

The chain couples TRBV19 to TRBJ2-7; 12 bases agree with TRBD2. CDR1 LNHDA and CDR2 SQIVND come from the germline V gene (reference sequence). This CDR3 contains 15 residues. J lost 0 bases, V lost 7 bases, and 4 bases had no gene match. For the CDR3, the DNA is TGTGCCAGTACCAGGACTAGCGGGGCCTCCTACGAGCAGTACTTC. Translated, it gives CASTRTSGASYEQYF. Full variable domain (remainder filled in from reference TRBV19 and TRBJ2-7): DGGITQSPKYLFRKEGQNVTLSCEQNLNHDAMYWYRQDPGQGLRLIYYSQIVNDFQKGDIAEGYSVSREKKESFPLTVTSAQKNPTAFYLCASTRTSGASYEQYFGPGTRLTVT.

The V gene is TRBV30, the J gene TRBJ1-6; 7 nucleotides agree with TRBD1. The CDR3 extends over 14 amino acids. Trimming removed 5 bases from V and 7 bases from J; junction bases left unmatched: 8. Looked up from germline, CDR1 is GTSNPN and CDR2 is SVGIG (reference sequence). The CDR3 reads CAWYRGDENSPLHF. The CDR3 DNA reads TGTGCCTGGTACAGGGGAGACGAGAATTCACCCCTCCACTTT.

This chain joins TRBV4-3 and TRBJ1-4; unclear D gene. Trimming left V 4 bases short and J 7 bases short, with 16 bases between. The CDR3 extends over 15 amino acids. Germline assignment: CDR1 LGHNA and CDR2 YSLEER. CDR3 protein: CASSPLRDRREKLFF. The DNA for the CDR3 is TGCGCCAGCAGCCCCCTGCGGGATCGACGTGAAAAACTGTTTTTT.

This rearrangement joins TRBV11-3 to TRBJ2-1, with 10 nucleotides matching TRBD1. This CDR3 is 15 amino acids long. Looked up from germline, CDR1 is SGHNT and CDR2 is YENEEA. Trimming cost V 1 base and J 9 bases; bases outside gene matches: 6. CDR3 in amino acids: CASSLGGTGDVEQFF. CDR3 bases: TGTGCCAGCAGCTTAGGTGGGACAGGGGATGTTGAGCAGTTCTTC.